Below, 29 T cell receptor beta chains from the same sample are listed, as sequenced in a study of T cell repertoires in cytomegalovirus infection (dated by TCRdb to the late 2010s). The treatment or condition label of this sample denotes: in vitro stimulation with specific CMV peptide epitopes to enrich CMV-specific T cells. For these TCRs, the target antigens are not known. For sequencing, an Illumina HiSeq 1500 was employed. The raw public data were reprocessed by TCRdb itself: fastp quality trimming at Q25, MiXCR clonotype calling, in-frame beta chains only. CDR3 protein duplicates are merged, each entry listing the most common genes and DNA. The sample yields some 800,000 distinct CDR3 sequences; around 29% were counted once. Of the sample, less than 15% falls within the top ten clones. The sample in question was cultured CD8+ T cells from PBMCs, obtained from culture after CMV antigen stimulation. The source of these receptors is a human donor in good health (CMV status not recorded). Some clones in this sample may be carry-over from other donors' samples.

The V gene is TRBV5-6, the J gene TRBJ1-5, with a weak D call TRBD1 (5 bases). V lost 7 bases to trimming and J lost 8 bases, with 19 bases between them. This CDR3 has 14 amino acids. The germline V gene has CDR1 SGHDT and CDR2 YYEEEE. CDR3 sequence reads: CASAQGTHIEPQHF. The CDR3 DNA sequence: TGTGCCAGCGCCCAGGGCACTCACATTGAGCCCCAGCATTTT. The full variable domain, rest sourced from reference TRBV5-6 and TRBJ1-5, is DAGVTQSPTHLIKTRGQQVTLRCSPKSGHDTVSWYQQALGQGPQFIFQYYEEEERQRGNFPDRFSGHQFPNYSSELNVNALLLGDSALYLCASAQGTHIEPQHFGDGTRLSIL.

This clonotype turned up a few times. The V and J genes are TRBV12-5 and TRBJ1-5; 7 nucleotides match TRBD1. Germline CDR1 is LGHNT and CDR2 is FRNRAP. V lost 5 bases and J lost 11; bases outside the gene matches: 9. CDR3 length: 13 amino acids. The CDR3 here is CASGPRETGSQHF. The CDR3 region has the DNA TGTGCTAGTGGTCCCCGCGAGACAGGGTCCCAGCATTTT.

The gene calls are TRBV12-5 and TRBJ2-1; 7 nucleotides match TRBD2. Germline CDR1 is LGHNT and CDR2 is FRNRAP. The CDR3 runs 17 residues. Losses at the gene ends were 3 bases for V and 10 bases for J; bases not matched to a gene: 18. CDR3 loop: CASGFILERGPLGEQFF. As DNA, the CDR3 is TGTGCTAGTGGTTTTATCCTTGAGCGGGGACCGTTGGGAGAGCAGTTCTTC.

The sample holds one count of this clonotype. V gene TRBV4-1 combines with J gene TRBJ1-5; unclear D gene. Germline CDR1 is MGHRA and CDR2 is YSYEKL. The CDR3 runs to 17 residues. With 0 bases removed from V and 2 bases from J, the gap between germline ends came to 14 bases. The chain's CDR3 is CASSQEKGLRGNQPQHF. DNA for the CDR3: TGCGCCAGCAGCCAAGAAAAAGGACTTAGGGGCAATCAGCCCCAGCATTTT.

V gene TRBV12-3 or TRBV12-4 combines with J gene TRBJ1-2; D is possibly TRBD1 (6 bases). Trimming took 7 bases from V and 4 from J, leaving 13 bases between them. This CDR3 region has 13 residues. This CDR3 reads CASTLGAGYGYTF. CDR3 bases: TGTGCCAGCACCTTGGGGGCGGGCTATGGCTACACCTTC.

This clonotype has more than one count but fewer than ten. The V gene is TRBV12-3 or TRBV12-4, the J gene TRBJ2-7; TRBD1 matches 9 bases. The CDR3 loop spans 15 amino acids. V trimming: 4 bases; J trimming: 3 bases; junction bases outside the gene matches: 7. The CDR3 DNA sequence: TGTGCCAGCAGTTCTAACCGGGACAGGGTCTACGAGCAGTACTTC. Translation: CASSSNRDRVYEQYF.

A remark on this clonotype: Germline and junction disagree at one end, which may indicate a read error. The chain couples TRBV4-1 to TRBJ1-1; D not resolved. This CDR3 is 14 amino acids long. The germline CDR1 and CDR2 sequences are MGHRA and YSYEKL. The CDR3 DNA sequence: TGTGCCAGCAGCCAAGACGTTTATGATCGTGAAGCTTACTTT. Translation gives CASSQDVYDREAYF.

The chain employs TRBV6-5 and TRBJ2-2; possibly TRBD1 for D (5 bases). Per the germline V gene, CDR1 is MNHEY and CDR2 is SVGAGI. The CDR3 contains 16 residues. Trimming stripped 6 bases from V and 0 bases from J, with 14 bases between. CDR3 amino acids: CASSQQVTPNTGELFF. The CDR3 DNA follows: TGTGCCAGCAGCCAACAGGTCACTCCGAACACCGGGGAGCTGTTTTTT.

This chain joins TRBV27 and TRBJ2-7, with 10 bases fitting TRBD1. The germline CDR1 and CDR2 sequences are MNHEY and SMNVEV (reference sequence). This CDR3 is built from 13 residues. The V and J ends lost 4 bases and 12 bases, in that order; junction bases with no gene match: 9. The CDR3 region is CASSYRGTGVWYF. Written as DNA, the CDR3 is TGTGCCAGCAGTTACCGCGGGACAGGGGTTTGGTACTTC.

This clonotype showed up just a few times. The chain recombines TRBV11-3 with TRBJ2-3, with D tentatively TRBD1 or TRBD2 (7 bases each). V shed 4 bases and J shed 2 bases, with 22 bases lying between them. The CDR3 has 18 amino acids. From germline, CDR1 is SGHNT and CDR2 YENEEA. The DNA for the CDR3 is TGTGCCAGCAGCTCAGGAGGCTTTGCAGGGGGGGCCACAGATACGCAGTATTTT. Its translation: CASSSGGFAGGATDTQYF.

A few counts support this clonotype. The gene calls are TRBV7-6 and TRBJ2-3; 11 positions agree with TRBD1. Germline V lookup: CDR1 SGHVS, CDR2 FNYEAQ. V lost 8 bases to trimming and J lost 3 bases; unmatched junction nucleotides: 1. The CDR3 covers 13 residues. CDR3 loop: CASGTGGTDTQYF. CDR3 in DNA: TGTGCCAGCGGGACAGGGGGGACAGATACGCAGTATTTT.

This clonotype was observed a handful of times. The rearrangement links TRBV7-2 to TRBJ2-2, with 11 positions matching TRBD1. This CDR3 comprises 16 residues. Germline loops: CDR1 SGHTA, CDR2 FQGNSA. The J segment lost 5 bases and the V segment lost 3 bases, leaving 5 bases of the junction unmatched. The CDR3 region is CASSFGTGGLTGELFF. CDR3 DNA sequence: TGTGCCAGCAGCTTCGGGACAGGGGGGTTAACCGGGGAGCTGTTTTTT.

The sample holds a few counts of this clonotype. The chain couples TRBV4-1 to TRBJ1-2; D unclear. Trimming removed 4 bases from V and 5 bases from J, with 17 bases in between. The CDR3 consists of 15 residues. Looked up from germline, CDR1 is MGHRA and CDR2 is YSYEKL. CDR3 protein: CASSPGQDSSYGYTF. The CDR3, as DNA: TGCGCCAGCAGCCCAGGTCAGGATTCGTCTTATGGCTACACCTTC.

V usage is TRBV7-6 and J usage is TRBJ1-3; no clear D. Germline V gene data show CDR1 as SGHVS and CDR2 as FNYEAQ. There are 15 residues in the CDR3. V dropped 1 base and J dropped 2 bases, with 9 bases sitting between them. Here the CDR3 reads CASSLGAGTGNTIYF. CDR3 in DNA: TGTGCCAGCAGCTTAGGGGCGGGTACTGGAAACACCATATATTTT. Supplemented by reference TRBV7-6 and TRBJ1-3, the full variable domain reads GAGVSQSPRYKVTKRGQDVALRCDPISGHVSLYWYRQALGQGPEFLTYFNYEAQQDKSGLPNDRFSAERPEGSISTLTIQRTEQRDSAMYRCASSLGAGTGNTIYFGEGSWLTVV.

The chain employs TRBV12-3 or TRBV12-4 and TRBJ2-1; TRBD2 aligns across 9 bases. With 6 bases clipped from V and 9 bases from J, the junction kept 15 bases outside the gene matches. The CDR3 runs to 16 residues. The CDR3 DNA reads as TGTGCCAGCAGCCTCCTCGGAGTAGCGGGGGTTGTTGAGCAGTTCTTC. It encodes CASSLLGVAGVVEQFF.

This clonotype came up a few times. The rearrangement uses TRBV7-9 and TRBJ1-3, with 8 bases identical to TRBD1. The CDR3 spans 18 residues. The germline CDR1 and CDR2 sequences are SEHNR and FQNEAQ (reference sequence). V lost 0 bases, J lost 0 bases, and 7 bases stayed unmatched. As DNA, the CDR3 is TGTGCCAGCAGCTTAGCGGTGTGGGACAGGAGCTCTGGAAACACCATATATTTT. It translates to CASSLAVWDRSSGNTIYF.

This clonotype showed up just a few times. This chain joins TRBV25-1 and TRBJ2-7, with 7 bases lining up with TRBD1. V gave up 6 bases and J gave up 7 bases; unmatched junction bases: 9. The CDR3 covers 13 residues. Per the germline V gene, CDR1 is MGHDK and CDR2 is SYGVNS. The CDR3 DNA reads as TGTGCCAGCAGAAGACAGGGATTAGAAGAGCAGTACTTC. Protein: CASRRQGLEEQYF.

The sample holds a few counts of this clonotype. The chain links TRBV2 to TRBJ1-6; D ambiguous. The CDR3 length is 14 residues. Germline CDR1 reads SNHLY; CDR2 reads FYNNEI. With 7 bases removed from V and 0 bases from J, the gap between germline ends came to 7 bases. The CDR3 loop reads CASTLNSYNSPLHF. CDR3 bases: TGTGCCAGCACTCTGAACTCCTATAATTCACCCCTCCACTTT.

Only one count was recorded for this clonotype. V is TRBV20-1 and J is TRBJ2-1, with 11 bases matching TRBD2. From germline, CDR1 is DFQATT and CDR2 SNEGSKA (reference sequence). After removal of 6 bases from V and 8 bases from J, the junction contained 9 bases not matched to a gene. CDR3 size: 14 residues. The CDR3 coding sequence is TGCAGTGCAAGTAGCGGGGGGGCCGTAGATGAGCAGTTCTTC. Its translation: CSASSGGAVDEQFF.

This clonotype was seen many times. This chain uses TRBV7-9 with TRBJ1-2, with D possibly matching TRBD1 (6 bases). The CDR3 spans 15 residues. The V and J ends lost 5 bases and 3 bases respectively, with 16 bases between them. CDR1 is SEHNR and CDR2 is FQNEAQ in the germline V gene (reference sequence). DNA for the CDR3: TGTGCCAGCAGCGGTGCGCAGGGGAGGGACTATGGCTACACCTTC. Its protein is CASSGAQGRDYGYTF.

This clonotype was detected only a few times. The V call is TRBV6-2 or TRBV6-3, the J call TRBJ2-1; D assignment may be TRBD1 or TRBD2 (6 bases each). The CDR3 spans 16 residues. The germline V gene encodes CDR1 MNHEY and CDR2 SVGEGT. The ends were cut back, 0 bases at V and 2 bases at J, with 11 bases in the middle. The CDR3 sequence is CASSYSIGGPYNEQFF. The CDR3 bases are TGTGCCAGCAGTTACTCCATAGGGGGGCCCTACAATGAGCAGTTCTTC.

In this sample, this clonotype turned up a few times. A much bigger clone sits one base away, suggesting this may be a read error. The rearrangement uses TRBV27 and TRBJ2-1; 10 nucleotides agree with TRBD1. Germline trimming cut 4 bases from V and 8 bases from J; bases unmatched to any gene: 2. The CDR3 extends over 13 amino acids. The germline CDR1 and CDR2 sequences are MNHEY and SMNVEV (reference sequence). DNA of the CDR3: TGTGCCAGCAGTTGGACAGGGGGGTATGAGCAGTTCTTC. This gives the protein CASSWTGGYEQFF.

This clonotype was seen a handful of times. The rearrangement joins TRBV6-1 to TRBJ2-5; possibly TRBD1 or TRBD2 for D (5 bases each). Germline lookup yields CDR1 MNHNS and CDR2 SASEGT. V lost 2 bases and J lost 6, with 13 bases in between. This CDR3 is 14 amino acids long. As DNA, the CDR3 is TGTGCCAGCAGTGAACCGGCAGGGAGAAAGACCCAGTACTTC. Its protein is CASSEPAGRKTQYF.

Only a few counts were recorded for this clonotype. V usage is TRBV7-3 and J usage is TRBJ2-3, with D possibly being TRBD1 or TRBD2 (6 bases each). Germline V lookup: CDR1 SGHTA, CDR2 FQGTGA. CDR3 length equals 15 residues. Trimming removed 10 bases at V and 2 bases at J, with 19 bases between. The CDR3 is CAIPRGAPPTDTQYF. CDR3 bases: TGTGCCATCCCTAGGGGGGCTCCCCCCACAGATACGCAGTATTTT.

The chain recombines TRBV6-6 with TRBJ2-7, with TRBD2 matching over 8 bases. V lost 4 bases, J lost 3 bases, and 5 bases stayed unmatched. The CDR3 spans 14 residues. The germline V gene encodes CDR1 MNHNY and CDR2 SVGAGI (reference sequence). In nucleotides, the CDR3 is TGTGCCAGCAGTTTCGGGACTAGGAGCTACGAGCAGTACTTC. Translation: CASSFGTRSYEQYF.

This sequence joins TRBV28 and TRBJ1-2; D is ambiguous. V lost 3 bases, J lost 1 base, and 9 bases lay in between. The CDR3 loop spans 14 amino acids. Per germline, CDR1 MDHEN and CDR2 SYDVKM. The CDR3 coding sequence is TGTGCCAGCAGTTTTGTAGGGCTTAACTATGGCTACACCTTC. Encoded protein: CASSFVGLNYGYTF.

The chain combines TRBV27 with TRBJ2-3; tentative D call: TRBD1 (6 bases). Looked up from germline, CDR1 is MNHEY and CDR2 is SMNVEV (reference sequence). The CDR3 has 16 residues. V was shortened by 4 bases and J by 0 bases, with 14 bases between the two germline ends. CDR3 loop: CASSSGTIPSTDTQYF. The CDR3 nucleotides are TGTGCCAGCAGTTCGGGGACAATTCCAAGCACAGATACGCAGTATTTT.

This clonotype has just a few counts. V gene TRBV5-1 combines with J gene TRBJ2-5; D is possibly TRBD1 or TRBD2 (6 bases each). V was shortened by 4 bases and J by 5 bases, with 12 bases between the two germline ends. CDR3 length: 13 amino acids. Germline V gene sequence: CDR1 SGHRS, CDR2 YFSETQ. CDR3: CASSAEGGETQYF. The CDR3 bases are TGCGCCAGCAGCGCCGAAGGGGGGGAGACCCAGTACTTC.

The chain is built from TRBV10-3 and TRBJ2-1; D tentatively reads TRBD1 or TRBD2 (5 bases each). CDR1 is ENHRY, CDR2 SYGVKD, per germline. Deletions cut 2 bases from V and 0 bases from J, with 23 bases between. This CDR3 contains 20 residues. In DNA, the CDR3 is TGTGCCATCAGTGAGGACCAGATCCGGGACGTTGCAATCTCCTACAATGAGCAGTTCTTC. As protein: CAISEDQIRDVAISYNEQFF.